Shown below are 21 T cell receptor beta chains from a single sample sequenced in a study of T cell responses to AZD1222 COVID-19 vaccine (TCRdb year 2021). The time point label here, explained by the study, means: baseline before first vaccination. According to the study, the label for this sample's treatment or condition signals: meningococcal conjugate vaccine given as trial control. Receptor amplification or capture employed the immunoSEQ multiplex PCR assay. Sourced from immuneACCESS, this table was stored by TCRdb with only in-frame sequences that have V and J called. A share of the clones is absent; for the studies checked, an unresolved V gene accounts for under half, and the remainder has no known explanation. Across this sample there are 100,000 to 150,000 clones, with about 89% seen only once. The ten largest account for around 10% of the sample. Sequenced here: peripheral blood, sampled on day 0 of MenACWY control vaccination. All receptors come from an adult in good health.

The V gene is TRBV29-1, the J gene TRBJ1-1; tentatively, D is TRBD1 (6 bases). From germline, CDR1 is SQVTM and CDR2 ANQGSEA. The CDR3 loop spans 15 amino acids. V lost 4 bases and J 7 bases, leaving 22 bases between the germline ends. DNA of the CDR3: TGCAGCGTTGTTCGACAGGCGATTATACAACTTGAAGCTTTCTTT. This encodes CSVVRQAIIQLEAFF.

This sequence joins TRBV30 and TRBJ1-4, with D hard to call. The CDR3 extends over 12 amino acids. V lost 1 base and J lost 8, with 8 bases in between. The germline V gene encodes CDR1 GTSNPN and CDR2 SVGIG (reference sequence). The CDR3 reads CAWSDIGEKLFF. The CDR3 nucleotides are TGTGCCTGGAGTGATATTGGGGAAAAACTGTTTTTT.

The chain carries TRBV12-3 or TRBV12-4 and TRBJ1-1; D is unclear. The CDR3 contains 13 residues. Trimming pared 3 bases from V and 1 base from J, leaving 6 bases between. In DNA, the CDR3 is TGTGCCAGCAGTTTTGCGGAGAACACTGAAGCTTTCTTT. It yields the protein CASSFAENTEAFF.

The chain joins TRBV7-9 to TRBJ2-7; 7 bases map to TRBD2. V was clipped by 5 bases and J by 4 bases; unmatched bases: 5. The CDR3 length is 13 residues. Per the germline V gene, CDR1 is SEHNR and CDR2 is FQNEAQ (reference sequence). For the CDR3, the DNA is TGTGCCAGCAGCCCCCCGGGAGGTTACGAGCAGTACTTC. Residues: CASSPPGGYEQYF.

This rearrangement joins TRBV7-9 to TRBJ2-3; 7 nucleotides agree with TRBD1. Trimming took 5 bases from V and 0 from J; bases not matched to a gene: 2. The V gene's germline CDR1 is SEHNR and CDR2 FQNEAQ (reference sequence). The length of the CDR3 is 14 residues. The CDR3 loop reads CASSMTGSTDTQYF. The CDR3 DNA is TGTGCCAGCAGCATGACAGGGAGCACAGATACGCAGTATTTT.

The J gene is TRBJ2-7, the V gene TRBV7-8, with 10 bases matching TRBD1. Germline CDR1 reads SGHVS; CDR2 reads FQNEAQ. The CDR3 covers 14 residues. J lost 4 bases, V lost 6 bases, and 6 bases had no gene match. The chain's CDR3 is CASRTRQGAYEQYF. CDR3 sequence (DNA): TGTGCCAGCAGAACCCGACAGGGGGCATACGAGCAGTACTTC.

The rearrangement links TRBV6-5 to TRBJ1-1, with D possibly matching TRBD1 (5 bases). V lost 4 bases and J 3 bases, leaving 15 bases between the germline ends. The CDR3 has 15 residues. In germline, CDR1 is MNHEY, CDR2 SVGAGI. This chain's CDR3 is CASSFRTAGDTEAFF. The CDR3 DNA reads TGTGCCAGCAGTTTCCGGACCGCGGGGGACACTGAAGCTTTCTTT.

The chain's CDR3 is CAWSAGLAEFF. In nucleotides, the CDR3 is TGTGCCTGGAGCGCGGGACTAGCGGAGTTCTTC. The V and J genes are TRBV30 and TRBJ2-1, with 11 nucleotides matching TRBD2. The CDR3 has 11 residues. V lost 3 bases to trimming and J lost 14 bases; unmatched junction nucleotides: 3. Germline-derived CDR1 and CDR2 are GTSNPN and SVGIG (reference sequence).

This sequence joins TRBV5-4 and TRBJ1-1; D ambiguous. V was trimmed by 4 bases and J by 6 bases, leaving 16 bases between them. This CDR3 has 14 amino acids. Germline CDR1 is SGHNT and CDR2 is YYREEE (reference sequence). The CDR3 DNA reads as TGTGCCAGCAGCCAGGAAGTGGATTGGTCTGAAGCTTTCTTT. Translating gives CASSQEVDWSEAFF.

The CDR3 reads CASSPRRGVGGELFF. In nucleotides, the CDR3 is TGTGCCAGCAGCCCCCGTCGCGGTGTCGGCGGGGAGCTGTTTTTT. The V gene is TRBV7-2, the J gene TRBJ2-2; D call uncertain. CDR1 is SGHTA, CDR2 FQGNSA, per germline. This CDR3 comprises 15 residues. Trimming removed 5 bases from V and 7 bases from J, with 17 bases in between.

The rearrangement uses TRBV6-1 and TRBJ1-5; D call uncertain. Trimming removed 2 bases from V and 7 bases from J, with 12 bases in between. Germline V gene data show CDR1 as MNHNS and CDR2 as SASEGT. The CDR3 consists of 14 residues. As DNA, the CDR3 is TGTGCCAGCAGTGAATATCTGGTTAGGCAGCCCCAGCATTTT. Amino acids: CASSEYLVRQPQHF.

The rearrangement joins TRBV5-1 to TRBJ2-1, with 11 bases identical to TRBD2. Germline V gives CDR1 SGHRS, CDR2 YFSETQ. The trim removed 4 bases at V and 0 bases at J, leaving 6 bases unmatched. The CDR3 contains 17 residues. DNA of the CDR3: TGCGCCAGCAGCGTGGGACTAGCGGCTCCCTCCTACAATGAGCAGTTCTTC. This gives the protein CASSVGLAAPSYNEQFF.

V and J are TRBV20-1 and TRBJ1-2; the D gene is possibly TRBD1 (5 bases). This CDR3 has 14 amino acids. Between the trimmed V and J ends, which lost 3 bases and 6 bases, there was a span of 17 bases. Germline assignment: CDR1 DFQATT and CDR2 SNEGSKA (reference sequence). CDR3 coding DNA: TGCAGTGCTAGTCCATGGGGGGAGGGTAATGGCTACACCTTC. It is translated as CSASPWGEGNGYTF.

The CDR3 spells CASSLSFGQGTYEQYF. CDR3 sequence (DNA): TGTGCCAGCAGCTTGTCTTTCGGCCAGGGGACCTACGAGCAGTACTTC. The rearrangement links TRBV5-5 to TRBJ2-7; D is perhaps TRBD1 (6 bases). V lost 1 base, J lost 2 bases, and 16 bases lay in between. Germline V CDR1 and CDR2: SGHKS, YYEKEE (reference sequence). This CDR3 is built from 16 residues. The entire variable domain, with the rest obtained from reference TRBV5-5 and TRBJ2-7, is as follows: DAGVTQSPTHLIKTRGQQVTLRCSPISGHKSVSWYQQVLGQGPQFIFQYYEKEERGRGNFPDRFSARQFPNYSSELNVNALLLGDSALYLCASSLSFGQGTYEQYFGPGTRLTVT.

This rearrangement joins TRBV18 to TRBJ1-1, with 7 bases matching TRBD1. The CDR3 extends over 14 amino acids. The J segment lost 2 bases and the V segment lost 5 bases, leaving 5 bases of the junction unmatched. CDR1 is KGHSH, CDR2 LQKENI, per germline. The CDR3 is CASSSTGANTEAFF. In DNA form, the CDR3 reads TGTGCCAGCTCATCAACAGGGGCAAACACTGAAGCTTTCTTT. The full variable domain, completed using reference TRBV18 and TRBJ1-1, is NAGVMQNPRHLVRRRGQEARLRCSPMKGHSHVYWYRQLPEEGLKFMVYLQKENIIDESGMPKERFSAEFPKEGPSILRIQQVVRGDSAAYFCASSSTGANTEAFFGQGTRLTVV.

V and J are TRBV5-1 and TRBJ2-5; D tentatively fits TRBD1 or TRBD2 (6 bases each). The CDR3 length is 14 residues. Germline V lookup: CDR1 SGHRS, CDR2 YFSETQ. The V end lost 3 bases, the J end lost 1 base, and 10 bases lay between the germline ends. The CDR3 sequence: CASSWGASQETQYF. CDR3 bases: TGCGCCAGCAGCTGGGGGGCTAGCCAAGAGACCCAGTACTTC.

This clone has just a few counts. The chain joins TRBV11-2 to TRBJ2-4; no firm D call. The CDR3 runs to 14 residues. CDR1 is SGHAT and CDR2 is FQNNGV in the germline V gene. V dropped 0 bases and J dropped 7 bases, with 10 bases sitting between them. The chain's CDR3 is CASSLEPSRNIQYF. Written as DNA, the CDR3 is TGTGCCAGCAGCTTAGAACCTAGTAGGAACATTCAGTACTTC.

J is TRBJ1-1 and V is TRBV29-1; D uncertain. Germline CDR1 is SQVTM and CDR2 is ANQGSEA. The CDR3 covers 13 residues. V was clipped by 1 base and J by 0 bases, with 6 bases between them. The CDR3 nucleotides read TGCAGCGTTGAAGCTACAGTGAACACTGAAGCTTTCTTT. Protein: CSVEATVNTEAFF.

The chain has TRBV29-1 and TRBJ1-2; D perhaps matches TRBD1 (5 bases). Germline V gene data show CDR1 as SQVTM and CDR2 as ANQGSEA. Trimming shortened V by 0 bases and J by 4 bases, and 9 bases separated the two germline ends. CDR3 length: 13 amino acids. This chain's CDR3 is CSVEDRDAYGYTF. CDR3 sequence (DNA): TGCAGCGTTGAAGACAGGGACGCCTATGGCTACACCTTC.

This CDR3 reads CASSVVGGSSYNEQFF. The CDR3 DNA reads TGTGCCAGCAGCGTAGTCGGCGGGAGCTCCTACAATGAGCAGTTCTTC. V gene TRBV9 combines with J gene TRBJ2-1; TRBD2 matches at 7 bases. The CDR3 is made up of 16 amino acids. Losses at the gene ends were 0 bases for V and 0 bases for J; bases not matched to a gene: 3. Germline assignment: CDR1 SGDLS and CDR2 YYNGEE. Based on the CDR3 plus reference TRBV9 and TRBJ2-1, the full variable domain is DSGVTQTPKHLITATGQRVTLRCSPRSGDLSVYWYQQSLDQGLQFLIQYYNGEERAKGNILERFSAQQFPDLHSELNLSSLELGDSALYFCASSVVGGSSYNEQFFGPGTRLTVL.

The rearrangement links TRBV7-9 to TRBJ1-3; D gene uncertain. With 5 bases removed from V and 0 bases from J, the gap between germline ends came to 11 bases. The CDR3 contains 15 residues. CDR1 is SEHNR and CDR2 is FQNEAQ in the germline V gene (reference sequence). The CDR3 here is CASSPGVNSGNTIYF. The CDR3 nucleotides read TGTGCCAGCAGCCCCGGGGTCAACTCTGGAAACACCATATATTTT.